The 8 T cell receptor beta chains below come from one sample, sequenced in a study of cytomegalovirus exposure and HLA in healthy donors. Assay used: immunoSEQ multiplex PCR; TCRdb lists only in-frame clones, some missing. The sample contains fewer than 350,000 clones, roughly 88% of which appear only once. The source material was PBMCs. These receptors were taken from a woman between 18 and 30 years old in good health and CMV-seronegative.

The chain couples TRBV2 to TRBJ2-1, with TRBD2 matching over 7 bases. Germline V lookup: CDR1 SNHLY, CDR2 FYNNEI. The CDR3 extends over 14 amino acids. V was clipped by 5 bases and J by 2 bases; unmatched bases: 3. CDR3 sequence reads: CASSLAEPYNEQFF. In DNA form, the CDR3 reads TGTGCCAGCAGTCTAGCGGAACCCTACAATGAGCAGTTCTTC.

This clone is a singleton in its sample. Other DNA variants within this sample encode the same CDR3. The chain uses TRBV11-1 and TRBJ2-7, with D possibly being TRBD2 (5 bases). Per the germline V gene, CDR1 is SGHAT and CDR2 is FQDESV (reference sequence). CDR3 size: 12 residues. The V end was cut by 5 bases, the J end by 3 bases, with 8 bases between. Written as DNA, the CDR3 is TGTGCCAGCAGCCTACGGGGCTACGAGCAGTACTTC. This codes for CASSLRGYEQYF.

The V call is TRBV14, the J call TRBJ2-1; D perhaps matches TRBD2 (5 bases). Deletions cut 4 bases from V and 7 bases from J, with 17 bases between. There are 15 residues in the CDR3. The germline gives CDR1 SGHDN, CDR2 FVKESK. CDR3 coding DNA: TGTGCCAGCAGCCCACCCGGCGGGCCGGCGAATGAGCAGTTCTTC. Its translation: CASSPPGGPANEQFF.

The chain combines TRBV5-5 with TRBJ2-7; TRBD2 matches at 12 bases. Germline V gene sequence: CDR1 SGHKS, CDR2 YYEKEE (reference sequence). The CDR3 spans 15 residues. The junction had 10 bases not matched to a gene; V was cut back by 5 bases and J by 7 bases. The CDR3 loop is CASSPRTSGTGEQYF. DNA of the CDR3: TGTGCCAGCAGTCCCCGGACTAGCGGGACGGGGGAGCAGTACTTC.

This sequence joins TRBV2 and TRBJ1-1; D might be TRBD1 (5 bases). The CDR3 length is 11 residues. The germline V gene has CDR1 SNHLY and CDR2 FYNNEI. The V end was cut by 10 bases, the J end by 8 bases, with 14 bases between. The CDR3 is CAILQEPEAFF. CDR3 bases: TGTGCCATATTACAGGAGCCGGAAGCTTTCTTT.

V and J are TRBV9 and TRBJ2-7; 11 bases agree with TRBD2. Germline V lookup: CDR1 SGDLS, CDR2 YYNGEE. This CDR3 has 16 residues. V shed 4 bases and J 6 bases; nucleotides not matched to a gene: 12. Written as DNA, the CDR3 is TGTGCCAGCAGCCGTCGACTAGCGGGACTCGAAGGCGAGCAGTACTTC. Translated: CASSRRLAGLEGEQYF. Together with reference TRBV9 and TRBJ2-7, the CDR3 gives the full variable domain: DSGVTQTPKHLITATGQRVTLRCSPRSGDLSVYWYQQSLDQGLQFLIQYYNGEERAKGNILERFSAQQFPDLHSELNLSSLELGDSALYFCASSRRLAGLEGEQYFGPGTRLTVT.

The J gene is TRBJ2-1, the V gene TRBV28; the D gene is possibly TRBD1 (5 bases). The CDR3 totals 13 residues. Germline lookup yields CDR1 MDHEN and CDR2 SYDVKM. V was shortened by 3 bases and J by 13 bases, with 16 bases between the two germline ends. The CDR3 DNA follows: TGTGCCAGCAGTTTTAGAGTTGGGGCAGACCAGTTCTTC. It specifies CASSFRVGADQFF.

V usage is TRBV9 and J usage is TRBJ2-6; 12 bases fit TRBD1. The CDR3 length is 19 residues. Per germline, CDR1 SGDLS and CDR2 YYNGEE. With V trimmed by 0 bases and J by 5 bases, 9 bases remained unmatched. DNA for the CDR3: TGTGCCAGCAGCGTAGGGGGGTGGGACAGGGGGCTAAGGGCCAACGTCCTGACTTTC. Translating gives CASSVGGWDRGLRANVLTF.